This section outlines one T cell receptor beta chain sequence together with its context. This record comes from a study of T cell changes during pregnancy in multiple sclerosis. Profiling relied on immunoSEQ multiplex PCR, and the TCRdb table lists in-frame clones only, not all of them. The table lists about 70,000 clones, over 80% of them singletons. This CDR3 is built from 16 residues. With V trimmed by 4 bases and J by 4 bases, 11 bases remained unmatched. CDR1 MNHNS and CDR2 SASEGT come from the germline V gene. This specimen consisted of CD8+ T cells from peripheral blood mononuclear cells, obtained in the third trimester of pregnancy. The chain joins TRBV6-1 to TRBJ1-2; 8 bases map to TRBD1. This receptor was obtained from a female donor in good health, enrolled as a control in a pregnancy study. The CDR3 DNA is TGTGCCAGCAGTGCTATAACAGGGGGTTTTGGCTATGGCTACACCTTC. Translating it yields CASSAITGGFGYGYTF.